These 16 T cell receptor beta chains were all obtained from the same sample, sequenced in a study of T cells in Graves' hyperthyroidism and ophthalmopathy. RNA transcripts gave rise to amplified TCR beta CDR3 regions. With the HTBI primer set, the TCR CDR3 went through a first round of RT-PCR. MiXCR, run by TCRdb on the multiplex PCR reads, gives a single entry per CDR3 protein. The sample comprises 560,000 or so distinct CDR3 sequences, about half of which are singletons, and approximately 8.2% rests with the top ten. Sample: peripheral blood or thyroid tissue (not recorded which). These receptors were obtained from a young woman with Graves' hyperthyroidism.

V gene TRBV24-1 combines with J gene TRBJ2-7; possible D gene TRBD2, 5 bases. Deletions cut 1 base from V and 3 bases from J, with 12 bases between. CDR1 is KGHDR and CDR2 is SFDVKD in the germline V gene. This CDR3 has 15 residues. CDR3 sequence reads: CATSDFRLTNYEQYF. The CDR3 DNA follows: TGTGCCACCAGTGATTTCCGACTAACTAACTACGAGCAGTACTTC.

This clonotype has a handful of counts. The chain joins TRBV29-1 to TRBJ2-7; TRBD2 aligns across 8 bases. CDR3 length equals 20 residues. V shed 5 bases, J shed 2 bases, and the junction held 26 bases outside the gene matches. The germline V gene encodes CDR1 SQVTM and CDR2 ANQGSEA. CDR3 sequence (DNA): TGCAGCGTTACAAGACGGACAAAGTGGACTAGCAGATCTCGTCCCTACGAGCAGTACTTC. Protein: CSVTRRTKWTSRSRPYEQYF.

This clonotype was recorded once. The rearrangement links TRBV20-1 to TRBJ2-7; 8 bases are a match to TRBD1. Germline V lookup: CDR1 DFQATT, CDR2 SNEGSKA (reference sequence). CDR3 length: 15 amino acids. V was clipped by 4 bases and J by 4 bases; unmatched bases: 12. The CDR3 nucleotides read TGCAGTGCTAAACTAGGACAGGGCTTGTGGTACGAGCAGTACTTC. It specifies CSAKLGQGLWYEQYF.

This chain links TRBV20-1 with TRBJ2-5, with TRBD2 matching 8 bases. Germline CDR1 is DFQATT and CDR2 is SNEGSKA (reference sequence). V shed 5 bases and J 2 bases; nucleotides not matched to a gene: 4. The CDR3 is 13 amino acids. The CDR3 here is CSAPGGGQETQYF. The DNA of the CDR3 is TGCAGTGCTCCCGGGGGGGGGCAAGAGACCCAGTACTTC.

Only a few counts were recorded for this clonotype. The chain combines TRBV20-1 with TRBJ1-1; D possibly corresponds to TRBD1 (6 bases). Germline V lookup: CDR1 DFQATT, CDR2 SNEGSKA (reference sequence). This CDR3 has 13 amino acids. V was cut by 2 bases and J by 11 bases, with 18 bases left in between. DNA for the CDR3: TGCAGTGCTAGATTGGGGGGCCGGATGTCTGCTTTCTTT. Translated, it gives CSARLGGRMSAFF.

This clonotype was recorded at least ten times. This CDR3 is CSATGNTEAFF. The CDR3 DNA sequence: TGCAGTGCTACAGGGAACACTGAAGCTTTCTTT. V gene TRBV20-1 combines with J gene TRBJ1-1; D unresolved. V was shortened by 4 bases and J by 1 base, with 4 bases between the two germline ends. The CDR3 runs to 11 residues. Germline assignment: CDR1 DFQATT and CDR2 SNEGSKA (reference sequence).

A remark on this clonotype: A much larger clone is a single base away; this may be a read error. The V gene is TRBV6-6, the J gene TRBJ2-7, with 9 nucleotides matching TRBD2. Germline-derived CDR1 and CDR2 are MNHNY and SVGAGI (reference sequence). This CDR3 region has 14 residues. CDR3 in amino acids: CAISPGASGNEQYF. As DNA, the CDR3 is TGTGCCATCAGTCCCGGGGCTAGCGGGAACGAGCAGTACTTC.

This clonotype was detected ten times or more. The chain combines TRBV15 with TRBJ1-5; possibly TRBD1 for D (6 bases). V was shortened by 1 base and J by 3 bases, with 13 bases between the two germline ends. CDR1 and CDR2 (germline): LNHNV, YYDKDF (reference sequence). This CDR3 spans 16 amino acids. The CDR3 bases are TGTGCCACCAGCAGAGCAACAGGGAGTCCCAATCAGCCCCAGCATTTT. This encodes CATSRATGSPNQPQHF.

As for this clonotype: A much larger clone differs by one base, so this may be a read error. The chain is built from TRBV24-1 and TRBJ1-4; D is unclear. The V end lost 4 bases, the J end lost 10 bases, and 0 bases lay between the germline ends. Looked up from germline, CDR1 is KGHDR and CDR2 is SFDVKD. There are 9 residues in the CDR3. CDR3 DNA sequence: TGTGCCACCAGTGAAAAACTGTTTTTT. This codes for CATSEKLFF.

The chain joins TRBV9 to TRBJ1-3; 10 bases agree with TRBD1. V lost 2 bases to trimming and J lost 7 bases; unmatched junction nucleotides: 6. The CDR3 has 15 residues. Germline CDR1 and CDR2: SGDLS and YYNGEE. CDR3 sequence: CASSVRGTGANTIYF. DNA of the CDR3: TGTGCCAGCAGCGTTCGGGGGACAGGGGCGAACACCATATATTTT.

This clonotype was recorded many times. The genes are TRBV24-1 and TRBJ1-1, with 7 bases identical to TRBD1. Trimming at V came to 5 bases and at J to 1 base, leaving 3 bases not matched to a gene. The CDR3 is 14 residues long. Germline CDR1 is KGHDR and CDR2 is SFDVKD. The CDR3 sequence is CATSGQGGNTEAFF. The DNA for the CDR3 is TGTGCCACCAGTGGGCAGGGGGGGAACACTGAAGCTTTCTTT.

This chain uses TRBV7-9 with TRBJ1-3; unclear D gene. Germline V gene sequence: CDR1 SEHNR, CDR2 FQNEAQ (reference sequence). The CDR3 spans 16 residues. Trimming cost V 5 bases and J 2 bases, with 16 bases left between them. CDR3 residues: CASSPLGELAGNTIYF. Here the CDR3 DNA reads TGTGCCAGCAGCCCTCTTGGAGAACTGGCTGGAAACACCATATATTTT. Based on the CDR3 plus reference TRBV7-9 and TRBJ1-3, the full variable domain is DTGVSQNPRHKITKRGQNVTFRCDPISEHNRLYWYRQTLGQGPEFLTYFQNEAQLEKSRLLSDRFSAERPKGSFSTLEIQRTEQGDSAMYLCASSPLGELAGNTIYFGEGSWLTVV.

This clonotype was counted at least ten times. The chain links TRBV2 to TRBJ1-3, with 9 bases that match TRBD1. V trimming: 4 bases; J trimming: 2 bases; junction bases outside the gene matches: 3. The CDR3 is 15 residues long. Germline V gene sequence: CDR1 SNHLY, CDR2 FYNNEI. The CDR3 region is CASSVDRGTGNTIYF. As DNA, the CDR3 is TGTGCCAGCAGTGTGGACAGGGGCACTGGAAACACCATATATTTT.

This clonotype was seen a handful of times. The chain carries TRBV6-5 and TRBJ2-5; 7 bases match TRBD1. The germline gives CDR1 MNHEY, CDR2 SVGAGI. Unmatched junction bases numbered 4, after V lost 10 bases and J lost 2 bases. This CDR3 spans 12 amino acids. In nucleotides, the CDR3 is TGTGCCACCGTGGACAGGCAAGAGACCCAGTACTTC. It specifies CATVDRQETQYF.

This clonotype showed up many times. The chain recombines TRBV20-1 with TRBJ2-5; D ambiguous. In germline, CDR1 is DFQATT, CDR2 SNEGSKA (reference sequence). V was pared by 2 bases and J by 6 bases, with 7 bases between. This CDR3 comprises 11 residues. The CDR3 protein is CSARPNKTQYF. For the CDR3, the DNA is TGCAGTGCTAGACCCAATAAGACCCAGTACTTC.

CDR3 sequence: CAISDQQGNEQYF. CDR3 bases: TGTGCCATCAGTGATCAACAGGGTAATGAGCAGTACTTC. The J gene is TRBJ2-7, the V gene TRBV10-3, with D possibly matching TRBD1 (6 bases). This CDR3 comprises 13 residues. V shed 3 bases and J shed 7 bases, with 13 bases lying between them. Germline V gene lookup returns CDR1 ENHRY and CDR2 SYGVKD.